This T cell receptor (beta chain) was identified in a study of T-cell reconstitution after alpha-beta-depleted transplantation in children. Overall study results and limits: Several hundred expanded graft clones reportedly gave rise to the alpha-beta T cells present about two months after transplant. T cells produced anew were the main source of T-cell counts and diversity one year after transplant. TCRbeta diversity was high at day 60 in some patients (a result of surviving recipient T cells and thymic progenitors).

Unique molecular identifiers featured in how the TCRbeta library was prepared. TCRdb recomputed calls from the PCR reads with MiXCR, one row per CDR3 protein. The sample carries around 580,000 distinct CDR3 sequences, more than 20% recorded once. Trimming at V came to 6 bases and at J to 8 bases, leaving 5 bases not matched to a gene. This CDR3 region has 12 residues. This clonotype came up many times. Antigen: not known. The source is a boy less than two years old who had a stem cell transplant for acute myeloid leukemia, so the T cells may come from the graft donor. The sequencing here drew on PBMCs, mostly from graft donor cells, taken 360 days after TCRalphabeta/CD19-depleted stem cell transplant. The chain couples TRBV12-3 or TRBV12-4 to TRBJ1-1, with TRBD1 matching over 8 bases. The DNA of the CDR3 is TGTGCCAGCAGGTCCCGGGACAGGGAAGCTTTCTTT. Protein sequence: CASRSRDREAFF.